This T cell receptor beta chain was sequenced during a study of OX40 agonist ivuxolimab in advanced cancers. General study results and limits: Researchers report that CD8+ T cells had, on average, more expanded clones than CD4+. Near-lowest levels of clonal expansion characterized partial responders at 0.1-3.0 mg/kg.

Remarks on this clone: The antigen is not known.

The assay was immunoSEQ multiplex PCR, and TCRdb's table has in-frame clones only and misses some. The sample records about 24,000 clones, 80% to 90% being singletons. The CDR3 has 12 residues. Trimming stripped 6 bases from V and 6 bases from J, with 11 bases between. Germline values: CDR1 MNHEY, CDR2 SMNVEV (reference sequence). Here the sequenced sample was CD4+ or CD8+ T cells sorted from blood, taken in a trial of the OX40 agonist ivuxolimab. The clonotype originates from an adult with an advanced solid tumor such as melanoma, head and neck, liver or kidney cancer. This chain links TRBV27 with TRBJ1-1; no firm D call. CDR3 DNA: TGTGCCAGCAGCCCCATGGGAGCTGAAGCTTTCTTT. It is translated as CASSPMGAEAFF.